This T cell receptor beta chain was found in a study of OX40 agonist ivuxolimab in advanced cancers. Repertoires were generated with immunoSEQ multiplex PCR, while TCRdb's copy carries only in-frame clones and drops some. Of tens of thousands of clones listed, 85% are singletons. Germline V CDR1 and CDR2: LGHNA, YNFKEQ. This CDR3 comprises 17 residues. J was trimmed by 5 bases and V by 4 bases; bases with no gene match: 11. This sequence was found in an adult with an advanced solid tumor such as melanoma, head and neck, liver or kidney cancer. Sequences were derived from CD4+ or CD8+ T cells sorted from blood, sampled in a trial of the OX40 agonist ivuxolimab. The rearrangement links TRBV4-2 to TRBJ2-1, with 10 nucleotides matching TRBD1. CDR3 sequence (DNA): TGTGCCAGCAGCCCCTACTATGGGACAGGGGAAAACAATGAGCAGTTCTTC. It translates to CASSPYYGTGENNEQFF.